This T cell receptor (beta chain) was retrieved from a study of T cell repertoires in cytomegalovirus infection. In the study overall: CMV infection together with matching HLA type was indicated by public TCR beta signatures. General study results and limits: The ex vivo response was dominated by HLA-C-restricted CMV-specific TCR beta clonotypes.

Remarks on this clonotype: Antigen specificity is unknown.

TCRdb re-called the reads with MiXCR, one entry per CDR3 protein. The data hold 80,000 to 90,000 distinct CDR3 sequences, with about half observed a single time. The sample consisted of CD8+ T cells from cultured PBMCs, taken from culture after CMV antigen stimulation. This clonotype was obtained from a human donor in good health (CMV status not recorded). Some clones in this sample may be carry-over from other donors' samples.

The CDR3 is CASSQEGSPWANEQFF. As DNA, the CDR3 is TGCGCCAGCAGCCAAGAAGGCAGCCCTTGGGCCAATGAGCAGTTCTTC. The chain recombines TRBV4-1 with TRBJ2-1; D is ambiguous. The CDR3 runs 16 residues. V was trimmed by 0 bases and J by 6 bases, leaving 15 bases between them. In germline, CDR1 is MGHRA, CDR2 YSYEKL.